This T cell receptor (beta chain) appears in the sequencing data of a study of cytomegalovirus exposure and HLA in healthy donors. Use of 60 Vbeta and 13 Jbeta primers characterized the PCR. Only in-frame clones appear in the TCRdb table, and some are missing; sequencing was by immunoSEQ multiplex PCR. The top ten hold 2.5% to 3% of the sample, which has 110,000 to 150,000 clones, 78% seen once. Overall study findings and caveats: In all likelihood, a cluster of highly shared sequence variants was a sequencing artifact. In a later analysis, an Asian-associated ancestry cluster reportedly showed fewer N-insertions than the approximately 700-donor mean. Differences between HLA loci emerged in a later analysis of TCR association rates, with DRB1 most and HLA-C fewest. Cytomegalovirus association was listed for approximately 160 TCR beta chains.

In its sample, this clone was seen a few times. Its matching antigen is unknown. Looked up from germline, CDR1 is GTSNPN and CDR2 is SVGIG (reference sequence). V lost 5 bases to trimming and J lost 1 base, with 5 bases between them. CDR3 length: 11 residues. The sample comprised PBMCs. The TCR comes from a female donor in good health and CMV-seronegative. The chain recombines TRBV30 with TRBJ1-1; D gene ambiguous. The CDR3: CAWGRNTEAFF. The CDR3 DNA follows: TGTGCCTGGGGGAGGAACACTGAAGCTTTCTTT.